This T cell receptor (beta chain) derives from a study of blood T cell repertoires in COVID-19. Germline V gene sequence: CDR1 MGHRA, CDR2 YSYEKL. V lost 0 bases and J 4 bases, leaving 13 bases between the germline ends. CDR3 length equals 16 residues. Profiling relied on immunoSEQ multiplex PCR, and the TCRdb table lists in-frame clones only, not all of them. The data hold roughly 210,000 clones, with roughly 91% observed a single time. Sequenced material: PBMCs or T cells enriched from blood (not recorded which). The V call is TRBV4-1, the J call TRBJ1-5; D is perhaps TRBD1 (6 bases). The receptor was derived from a man aged 25 to 40 in a cohort exposed to, infected with or recovered from COVID-19 (not recorded which). The DNA for the CDR3 is TGCGCCAGCAGCCAAGATTGGACAGCTTCAAATCAGCCCCAGCATTTT. It specifies CASSQDWTASNQPQHF.